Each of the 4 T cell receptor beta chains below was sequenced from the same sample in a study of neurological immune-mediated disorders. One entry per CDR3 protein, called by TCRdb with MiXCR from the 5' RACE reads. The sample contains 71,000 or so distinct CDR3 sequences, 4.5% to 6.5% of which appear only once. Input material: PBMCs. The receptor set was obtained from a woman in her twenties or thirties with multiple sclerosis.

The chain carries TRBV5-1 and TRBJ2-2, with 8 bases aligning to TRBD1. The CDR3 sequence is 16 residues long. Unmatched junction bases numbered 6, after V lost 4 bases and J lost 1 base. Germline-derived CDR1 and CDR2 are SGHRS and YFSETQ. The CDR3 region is CASSPHGTGNTGELFF. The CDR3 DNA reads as TGCGCCAGCAGCCCGCATGGGACAGGGAACACCGGGGAGCTGTTTTTT.

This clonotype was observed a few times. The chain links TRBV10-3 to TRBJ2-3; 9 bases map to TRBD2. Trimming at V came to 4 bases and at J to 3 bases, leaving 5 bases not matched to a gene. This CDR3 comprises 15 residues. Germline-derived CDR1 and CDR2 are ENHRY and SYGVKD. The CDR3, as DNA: TGTGCCATCAGTGGGAGCGGGGGGCCAACAGATACGCAGTATTTT. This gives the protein CAISGSGGPTDTQYF.

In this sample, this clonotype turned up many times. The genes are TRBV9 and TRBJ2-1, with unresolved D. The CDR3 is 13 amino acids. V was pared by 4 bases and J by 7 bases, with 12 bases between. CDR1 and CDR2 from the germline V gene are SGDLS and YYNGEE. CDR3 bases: TGTGCCAGCAGCACCCAGCCAGAAAATGAGCAGTTCTTC. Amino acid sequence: CASSTQPENEQFF.

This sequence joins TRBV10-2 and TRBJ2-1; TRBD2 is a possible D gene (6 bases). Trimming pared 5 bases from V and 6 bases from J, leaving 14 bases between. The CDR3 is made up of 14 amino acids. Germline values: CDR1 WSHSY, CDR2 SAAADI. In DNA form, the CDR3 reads TGCGCCAGCAGTCAGACTAGAGGGAGCAATGAGCAGTTCTTC. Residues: CASSQTRGSNEQFF.